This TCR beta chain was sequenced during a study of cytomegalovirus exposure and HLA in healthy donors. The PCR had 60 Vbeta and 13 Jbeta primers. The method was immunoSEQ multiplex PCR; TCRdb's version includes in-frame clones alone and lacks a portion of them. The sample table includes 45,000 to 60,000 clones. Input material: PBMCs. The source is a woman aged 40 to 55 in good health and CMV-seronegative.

CDR3 coding DNA: TGTGCCACCAGCGGGACAGGGGTCGGAAACACCATATATTTT. This encodes CATSGTGVGNTIYF. The chain uses TRBV15 and TRBJ1-3, with 10 bases fitting TRBD1. This CDR3 is 14 amino acids long. Germline CDR1 LNHNV, CDR2 YYDKDF (reference sequence). V was pared by 5 bases and J by 4 bases, with 2 bases of the junction left unmatched.